A selection of T cell receptor beta chains follows, all from one sample in a study of identical twins. Each CDR3 protein is one row after TCRdb ran MiXCR on the 5' RACE reads. The table shows 400,000 to 500,000 distinct CDR3 sequences, with 14% occurring only once. A further study also used this sample, focusing on yellow fever vaccine responses in identical twins.

Input material: CD4+ T cells sorted from blood. The receptors derive from a woman younger than 35 in good health. Each CDR3 is given with its conserved first and last residue. D genes are given only for firm matches. Expanded clones are given a class, and other clones once, few, many or no size at all.

CDR3nt	CDR3aa	len	v_gene	j_gene	abundance	d_gene
TGTGCCACCAGTGACCCGACCGCCGGGACTGACAACATTCAGTACTTC	CATSDPTAGTDNIQYF	16	TRBV24-1	TRBJ2-4	-	-
TGCGCCAGCAGCTTACTAGCGGGAGGGATGGAGACCCAGTACTTC	CASSLLAGGMETQYF	15	TRBV5-1	TRBJ2-5	-	TRBD2
TGTGCCAGCAGCCCGGACGGGTTTCGGACTGAAGCTTTCTTT	CASSPDGFRTEAFF	14	TRBV7-2	TRBJ1-1	few	-
TGTGCCAGCAGGCCGACGTATAAGGACGAGCAGTACTTC	CASRPTYKDEQYF	13	TRBV12-3/TRBV12-4	TRBJ2-7	few	-
TGTGCCAGCAAGGCTAGCGGGGAATCTAATGAGCAGTTCTTC	CASKASGESNEQFF	14	TRBV2	TRBJ2-1	-	TRBD2
TGTGCCAGAATAGCGGGGGGGGGCACCGGGGAGCTGTTTTTT	CARIAGGGTGELFF	14	TRBV21-1	TRBJ2-2	-	-
TGTGCCAGCAGTCCATTGGTGGGGATCCAAGAGACCCAGTACTTC	CASSPLVGIQETQYF	15	TRBV28	TRBJ2-5	many	-
TGCAGCGTTGAAGAGACTAGCGGTAGCTCCTACAATGAGCAGTTCTTC	CSVEETSGSSYNEQFF	16	TRBV29-1	TRBJ2-1	-	TRBD2
TGTGCCAGCAGTTACCCGGGGGGGGGCTCCTACAATGAGCAGTTCTTC	CASSYPGGGSYNEQFF	16	TRBV12-3/TRBV12-4	TRBJ2-1	many	TRBD2
TGTGCCAGCAGACTTGACAGGGGCGCGCACGATGAGCAGTTCTTC	CASRLDRGAHDEQFF	15	TRBV11-2	TRBJ2-1	many	TRBD1
TGTGCCAGCAGCTTGCGGCTCAGCGCCTCTGGAAACACCATATATTTT	CASSLRLSASGNTIYF	16	TRBV5-6	TRBJ1-3	-	-
TGTGCCAGCTCCCTAGGGGGCAGGGGGCATCAGCCCCAGCATTTT	CASSLGGRGHQPQHF	15	TRBV2	TRBJ1-5	-	TRBD1
TGTGCCAGCAGCGTAGGATCCCCCACCGGGGAGCTGTTTTTT	CASSVGSPTGELFF	14	TRBV9	TRBJ2-2	-	-
TGCAGTGCTCCCGGGACTAGCGGGATCCACCGGGAGCTGTTTTTT	CSAPGTSGIHRELFF	15	TRBV20-1	TRBJ2-2	-	TRBD2
TGTGCCAGCAGTTACTCGTTTGGGACGGCGTTCGGGGAGCAGTTCTTC	CASSYSFGTAFGEQFF	16	TRBV6-2/TRBV6-3	TRBJ2-1	few	-
TGTGCCAGCAGCGCGGGAGCCATACTAATGAACACTGAAGCTTTCTTT	CASSAGAILMNTEAFF	16	TRBV14	TRBJ1-1	-	-
TGTGCCAGCAGTCGCGCCGGGCGAAACAGCACAGATACGCAGTATTTT	CASSRAGRNSTDTQYF	16	TRBV27	TRBJ2-3	-	-
TGTGCCAGCAGTTTACCTAGCCCCGCCTCCTACAATGAGCAGTTCTTC	CASSLPSPASYNEQFF	16	TRBV27	TRBJ2-1	few	-
TGTGCCAGCAGCCCGGGACAGGGAAGAGATACGCAGTATTTT	CASSPGQGRDTQYF	14	TRBV7-2	TRBJ2-3	many	TRBD1
TGTGCCAGCGAGACTAGCAGATTCTACAATGAGCAGTTCTTC	CASETSRFYNEQFF	14	TRBV28	TRBJ2-1	-	TRBD2
TGTGCCAGCAGTGAAAGAGGGGCGAGTGAGCAGTTCTTC	CASSERGASEQFF	13	TRBV6-4	TRBJ2-1	-	-
TGTGCCTGGAGCCAGGGTTCCGGGGAGCTGTTTTTT	CAWSQGSGELFF	12	TRBV30	TRBJ2-2	-	-
TGTGCCAGCAGCTTAGGAATTCGGGGGTCTTCGGGCGGCAACACCGGGGAGCTGTTTTTT	CASSLGIRGSSGGNTGELFF	20	TRBV11-1	TRBJ2-2	-	-
TGTGCCAGCAGTAGCGGGGGGTTCTTCGGAGAGACCCAGTACTTC	CASSSGGFFGETQYF	15	TRBV2	TRBJ2-5	many	TRBD2
TGTGCCAGCAGCCCCAGTGCAGGGACAGGGTATGGCTACACCTTC	CASSPSAGTGYGYTF	15	TRBV4-2	TRBJ1-2	few	TRBD1
TGTGCCAGCAGCATGACTAGCGGGAGCCCATTCGAGGTAACGCAGTACTTC	CASSMTSGSPFEVTQYF	17	TRBV5-4	TRBJ2-7	-	TRBD2
TGTGCCACCAGAGCTGGTGGGACAGCTGCCGAGCAGTACTTC	CATRAGGTAAEQYF	14	TRBV15	TRBJ2-7	few	TRBD1
TGTGCCAGCAGTGAAGCGGGGACCAACAATGAGCAGTTCTTC	CASSEAGTNNEQFF	14	TRBV6-1	TRBJ2-1	-	-
TGCGCCAGCAGCCAAGAACGTGTGTATAATTCACCCCTCCACTTT	CASSQERVYNSPLHF	15	TRBV4-1	TRBJ1-6	few	-
TGTGCCAGCAGTTATTTGGGTACCGGGGAGCTGTTTTTT	CASSYLGTGELFF	13	TRBV12-3/TRBV12-4	TRBJ2-2	many	-
TGCGCCAGCAGCTTGGGGGGCCCTGGGGGCAATGAGCAGTTCTTC	CASSLGGPGGNEQFF	15	TRBV5-1	TRBJ2-1	few	-
TGTGCCAGCAGCGGGGAAGGGACAGGTATTTGGAACACTGAAGCTTTCTTT	CASSGEGTGIWNTEAFF	17	TRBV7-2	TRBJ1-1	-	TRBD1
TGTGCCAGCAGCTCAACGGACAGGGTTCAGCCCCAGCATTTT	CASSSTDRVQPQHF	14	TRBV5-6	TRBJ1-5	few	TRBD1
TGTGCCAGGGGCCCAGGGCTCCAAGAGACCCAGTACTTC	CARGPGLQETQYF	13	TRBV5-5	TRBJ2-5	-	-
TGTGCCAGCAGTGAGGTGGCGGTAGTCTACAATGAGCAGTTCTTC	CASSEVAVVYNEQFF	15	TRBV2	TRBJ2-1	-	-
TGTGCCAGCGGCCGCACCGGGACAGGGAATAAAGATACGCAGTATTTT	CASGRTGTGNKDTQYF	16	TRBV3-1	TRBJ2-3	-	TRBD1
TGTGCCAGCTCACCACCGCCGGGAACTCTGCAGTTCTTC	CASSPPPGTLQFF	13	TRBV18	TRBJ2-1	few	-
TGTGCCAGCAGCGCCAGGGAGGCCTCGGACAATGAGCAGTTCTTC	CASSAREASDNEQFF	15	TRBV12-3/TRBV12-4	TRBJ2-1	many	-
TGTGCCAGCAGCTTTTCCGGGACTAGCTACGAGACCCAGTACTTC	CASSFSGTSYETQYF	15	TRBV7-9	TRBJ2-5	few	TRBD2
TGTGCCAGCAGTAGACAGGAGACTCAAGAGACCCAGTACTTC	CASSRQETQETQYF	14	TRBV6-1	TRBJ2-5	few	-
TGTGCCAGCAGCTTAGCAAGACGGGGAGGAGAGACCCAGTACTTC	CASSLARRGGETQYF	15	TRBV7-9	TRBJ2-5	-	-
TGTGCCAGCAGGAAAACAGATACGCAGTATTTT	CASRKTDTQYF	11	TRBV6-5	TRBJ2-3	many	-
TGCAGCGCGACATCCCGGGCAAGCTACGAGCAGTACTTC	CSATSRASYEQYF	13	TRBV29-1	TRBJ2-7	-	-
TGCGCCAGCAGCCTGGACAGGGAAGAGCAGTACTTC	CASSLDREEQYF	12	TRBV5-1	TRBJ2-7	-	TRBD1
TGCAGTGCTCCTCGAGGGACTAGCGACTACGAGCAGTACTTC	CSAPRGTSDYEQYF	14	TRBV20-1	TRBJ2-7	-	TRBD2
TGTGCCAGCAGCTTAGTTAGCGGGGGTAGAGAGACCCAGTACTTC	CASSLVSGGRETQYF	15	TRBV11-2	TRBJ2-5	few	TRBD2
TGTGCCAGCAGCCGCACAGGGGGGTCCTACAATGAGCAGTTCTTC	CASSRTGGSYNEQFF	15	TRBV7-2	TRBJ2-1	few	TRBD1
TGTGCCACCAGTGAACAGTCGGACAGCTATCAAGAGACCCAGTACTTC	CATSEQSDSYQETQYF	16	TRBV24-1	TRBJ2-5	many	-
TGTGCCAGCAGCCGACAGGGTCGGGCCTTCGGCACTGAAGCTTTCTTT	CASSRQGRAFGTEAFF	16	TRBV11-2	TRBJ1-1	-	TRBD1
TGTGCCATCAGTGGAGCGGGAGGCCAGAGAAATGAGCAGTTCTTC	CAISGAGGQRNEQFF	15	TRBV10-3	TRBJ2-1	-	TRBD2
TGCAGCGTTGTCGATAGCGGGAGTAGGGCAGATACGCAGTATTTT	CSVVDSGSRADTQYF	15	TRBV29-1	TRBJ2-3	few	TRBD2
TGTGCCAGCAGCCAAGGAGGGTCAGCAGCCTACGAGCAGTACTTC	CASSQGGSAAYEQYF	15	TRBV14	TRBJ2-7	-	-
TGCGCCAGCAGTGAAGCACTAGCGGGAGGGCCCGGGGAGCTGTTTTTT	CASSEALAGGPGELFF	16	TRBV10-1	TRBJ2-2	few	TRBD2
TGTGCCAGCAGTGACCCTAGAACAGATACGCAGTATTTT	CASSDPRTDTQYF	13	TRBV6-1	TRBJ2-3	many	-
TGCAGTGCTAGAGATGGGGCCGGAAGCTCCTACGAGCAGTACTTC	CSARDGAGSSYEQYF	15	TRBV20-1	TRBJ2-7	-	-